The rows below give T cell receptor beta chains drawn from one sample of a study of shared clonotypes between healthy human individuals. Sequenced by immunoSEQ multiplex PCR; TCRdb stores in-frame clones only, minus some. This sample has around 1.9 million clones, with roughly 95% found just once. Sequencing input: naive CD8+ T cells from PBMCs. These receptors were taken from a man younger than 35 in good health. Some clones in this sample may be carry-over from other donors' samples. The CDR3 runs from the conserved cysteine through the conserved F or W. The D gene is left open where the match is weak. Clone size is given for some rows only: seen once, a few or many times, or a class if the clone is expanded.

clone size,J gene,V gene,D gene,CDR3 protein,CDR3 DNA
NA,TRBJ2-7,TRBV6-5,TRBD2,CASSLLAGGPSEQYF,TGTGCCAGCAGCCTACTAGCGGGAGGGCCCAGCGAGCAGTACTTC
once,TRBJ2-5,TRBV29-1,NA,CSVEMFDQETQYF,TGCAGCGTTGAAATGTTCGATCAAGAGACCCAGTACTTC
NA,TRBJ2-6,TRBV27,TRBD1,CASTDRAGSGANVLTF,TGTGCCAGCACGGACAGGGCTGGCTCTGGGGCCAACGTCCTGACTTTC
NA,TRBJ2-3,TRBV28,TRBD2,CASSLPLAGGADTQYF,TGTGCCAGCAGTCTCCCCCTAGCGGGAGGGGCAGATACGCAGTATTTT
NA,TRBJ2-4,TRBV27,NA,CASRSPENIQYF,TGTGCCAGCAGGTCTCCCGAAAACATTCAGTACTTC
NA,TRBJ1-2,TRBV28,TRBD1,CASILTGDYGYTF,TGTGCCAGCATTTTAACAGGGGACTATGGCTACACCTTC
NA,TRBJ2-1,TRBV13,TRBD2,CASSLGLAGASYNEQFF,TGTGCCAGCAGCCTGGGGCTAGCGGGAGCGTCCTACAATGAGCAGTTCTTC
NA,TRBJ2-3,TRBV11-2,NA,CASSLGAGDTDTQYF,TGTGCCAGCAGCTTAGGGGCAGGGGACACAGATACGCAGTATTTT
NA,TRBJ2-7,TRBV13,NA,CASSSGVSTSYEQYF,TGTGCCAGCAGCTCGGGGGTGTCGACCTCGTACGAGCAGTACTTC
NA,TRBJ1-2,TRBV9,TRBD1,CASSEGDRSPYGYTF,TGTGCCAGCAGCGAGGGGGACAGGTCCCCCTATGGCTACACCTTC
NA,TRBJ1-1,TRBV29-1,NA,CSVIIRGHEAFF,TGCAGCGTTATTATACGGGGACACGAAGCTTTCTTT
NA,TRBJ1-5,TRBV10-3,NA,CAISESGESDQPQHF,TGTGCCATCAGTGAGTCGGGGGAGAGCGATCAGCCCCAGCATTTT
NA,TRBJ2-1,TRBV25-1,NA,CASSRYLAGDEQFF,TGTGCCAGCAGTCGCTACTTAGCAGGCGATGAGCAGTTCTTC
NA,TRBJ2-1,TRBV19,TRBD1,CASTPTGELYEQFF,TGTGCCAGTACCCCGACAGGGGAACTCTATGAGCAGTTCTTC
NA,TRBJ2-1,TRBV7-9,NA,CASRGLLNEQFF,TGTGCCAGCCGCGGACTCCTAAATGAGCAGTTCTTC
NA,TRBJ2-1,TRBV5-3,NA,CARSASLALNEQFF,TGTGCCAGAAGCGCCTCCTTGGCCCTCAATGAGCAGTTCTTC
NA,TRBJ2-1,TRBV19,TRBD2,CASSELSGATFNEQFF,TGTGCCAGTAGTGAGCTAAGCGGGGCTACATTCAATGAGCAGTTCTTC
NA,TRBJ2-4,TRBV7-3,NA,CAQNQGDGKNIQYF,TGTGCCCAAAACCAAGGCGACGGCAAAAACATTCAGTACTTC